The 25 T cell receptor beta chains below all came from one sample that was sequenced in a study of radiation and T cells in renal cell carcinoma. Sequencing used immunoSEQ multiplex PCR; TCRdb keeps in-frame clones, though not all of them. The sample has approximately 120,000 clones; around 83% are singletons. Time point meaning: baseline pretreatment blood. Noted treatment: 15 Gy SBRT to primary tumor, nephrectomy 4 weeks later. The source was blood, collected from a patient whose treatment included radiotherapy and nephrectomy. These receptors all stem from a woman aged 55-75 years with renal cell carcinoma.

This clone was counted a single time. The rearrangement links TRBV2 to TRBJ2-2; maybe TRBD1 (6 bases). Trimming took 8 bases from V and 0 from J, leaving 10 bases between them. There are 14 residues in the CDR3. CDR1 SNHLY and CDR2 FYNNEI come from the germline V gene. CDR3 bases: TGTGCCAGCCAAGGGACACCGAACACCGGGGAGCTGTTTTTT. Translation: CASQGTPNTGELFF.

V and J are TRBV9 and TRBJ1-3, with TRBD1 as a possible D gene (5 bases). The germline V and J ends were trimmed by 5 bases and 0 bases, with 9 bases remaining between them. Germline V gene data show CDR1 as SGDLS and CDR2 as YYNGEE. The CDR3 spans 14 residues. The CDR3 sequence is CASSEGFSGNTIYF. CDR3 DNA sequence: TGTGCCAGCAGTGAGGGGTTCTCTGGAAACACCATATATTTT.

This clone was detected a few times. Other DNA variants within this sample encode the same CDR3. CDR3 nucleotides: TGTGCCAGCAGTTACGGAGTGGATCAGCCCCAGCATTTT. This translates into CASSYGVDQPQHF. The J gene is TRBJ1-5, the V gene TRBV6-5, with D hard to call. Germline V gene sequence: CDR1 MNHEY, CDR2 SVGAGI. The germline V and J ends were trimmed by 2 bases and 5 bases, with 7 bases remaining between them. This CDR3 contains 13 residues.

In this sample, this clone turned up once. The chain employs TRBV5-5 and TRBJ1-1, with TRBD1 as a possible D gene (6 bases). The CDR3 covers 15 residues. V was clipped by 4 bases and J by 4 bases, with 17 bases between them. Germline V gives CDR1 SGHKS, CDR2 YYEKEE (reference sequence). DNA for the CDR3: TGTGCCAGCAGCAAGTTACAGGGACACTCCACTGAAGCTTTCTTT. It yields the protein CASSKLQGHSTEAFF.

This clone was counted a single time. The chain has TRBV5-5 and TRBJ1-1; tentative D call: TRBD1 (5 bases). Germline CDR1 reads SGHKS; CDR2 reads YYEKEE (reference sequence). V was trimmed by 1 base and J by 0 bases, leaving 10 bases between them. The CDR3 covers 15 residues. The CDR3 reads CASSLTGTMNTEAFF. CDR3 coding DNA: TGTGCCAGCAGCTTGACCGGGACGATGAACACTGAAGCTTTCTTT.

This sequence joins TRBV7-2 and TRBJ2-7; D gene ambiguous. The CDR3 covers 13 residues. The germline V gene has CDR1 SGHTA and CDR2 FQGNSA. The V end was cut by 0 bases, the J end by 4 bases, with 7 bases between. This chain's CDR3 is CASSLAGPYEQYF. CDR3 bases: TGTGCCAGCAGCTTAGCTGGTCCTTACGAGCAGTACTTC. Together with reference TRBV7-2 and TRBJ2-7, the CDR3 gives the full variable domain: GAGVSQSPSNKVTEKGKDVELRCDPISGHTALYWYRQSLGQGLEFLIYFQGNSAPDKSGLPSDRFSAERTGGSVSTLTIQRTQQEDSAVYLCASSLAGPYEQYFGPGTRLTVT.

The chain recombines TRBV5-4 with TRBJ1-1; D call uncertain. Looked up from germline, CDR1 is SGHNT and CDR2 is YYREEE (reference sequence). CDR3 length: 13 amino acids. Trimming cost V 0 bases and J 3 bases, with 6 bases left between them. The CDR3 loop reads CASSLDGYTEAFF. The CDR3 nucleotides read TGTGCCAGCAGCTTGGATGGGTACACTGAAGCTTTCTTT.

The CDR3 bases are TGTGCCAGCAGCGTAGATCCGGGACAGGGGAGTGGCTACACCTTC. The encoded protein is CASSVDPGQGSGYTF. The chain links TRBV9 to TRBJ1-2, with 10 bases matching TRBD1. Germline lookup yields CDR1 SGDLS and CDR2 YYNGEE. V dropped 0 bases and J dropped 7; count of bases not matched to a gene: 6. The CDR3 has 15 residues.

In nucleotides, the CDR3 is TGTGCCAGCAGCTCGGGACAGGGGGTAGGGTGGGAGACCCAGTACTTC. This gives the protein CASSSGQGVGWETQYF. The rearrangement joins TRBV7-2 to TRBJ2-5, with 11 bases identical to TRBD1. Germline lookup yields CDR1 SGHTA and CDR2 FQGNSA. The CDR3 length is 16 residues. Trimming took 4 bases from V and 5 from J; bases not matched to a gene: 9.

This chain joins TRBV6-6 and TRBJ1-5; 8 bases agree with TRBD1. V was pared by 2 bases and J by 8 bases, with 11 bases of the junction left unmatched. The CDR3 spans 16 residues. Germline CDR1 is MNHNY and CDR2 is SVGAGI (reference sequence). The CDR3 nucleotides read TGTGCCAGCAGTTACGCAATATCAGGGGGCGAGGAGCCCCAGCATTTT. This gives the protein CASSYAISGGEEPQHF.

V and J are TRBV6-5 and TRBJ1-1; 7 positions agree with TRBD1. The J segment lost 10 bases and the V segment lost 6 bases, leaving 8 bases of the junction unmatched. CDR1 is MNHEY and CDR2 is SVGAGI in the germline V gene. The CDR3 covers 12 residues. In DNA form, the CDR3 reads TGTGCCAGCAGCCCAGGGGGGTGGGGAGCTTTCTTT. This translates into CASSPGGWGAFF.

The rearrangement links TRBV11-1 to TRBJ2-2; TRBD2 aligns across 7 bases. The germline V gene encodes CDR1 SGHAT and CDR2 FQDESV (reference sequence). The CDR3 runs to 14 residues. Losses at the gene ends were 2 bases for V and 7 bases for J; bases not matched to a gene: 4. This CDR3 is CASSLPGEGGELFF. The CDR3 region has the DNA TGTGCCAGCAGCTTACCGGGGGAGGGCGGGGAGCTGTTTTTT.

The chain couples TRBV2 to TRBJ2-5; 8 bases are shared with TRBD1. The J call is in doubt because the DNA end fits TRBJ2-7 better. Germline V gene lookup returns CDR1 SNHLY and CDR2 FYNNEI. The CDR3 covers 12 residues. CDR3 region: CASGDRWDEQYF. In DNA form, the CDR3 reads TGTGCCAGCGGGGACAGGTGGGACGAGCAGTACTTC.

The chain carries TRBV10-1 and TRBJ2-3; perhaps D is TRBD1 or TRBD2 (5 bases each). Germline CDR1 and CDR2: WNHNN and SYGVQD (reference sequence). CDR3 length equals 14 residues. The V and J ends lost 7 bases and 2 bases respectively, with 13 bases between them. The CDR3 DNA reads TGCGCCAGCACTCCGGGGCAGCCCACAGATACGCAGTATTTT. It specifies CASTPGQPTDTQYF.

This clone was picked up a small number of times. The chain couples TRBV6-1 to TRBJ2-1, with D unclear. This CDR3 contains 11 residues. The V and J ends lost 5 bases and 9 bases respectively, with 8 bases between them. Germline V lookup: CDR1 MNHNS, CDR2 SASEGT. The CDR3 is CASSYAFEQFF. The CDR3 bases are TGTGCCAGCAGTTACGCTTTTGAGCAGTTCTTC.

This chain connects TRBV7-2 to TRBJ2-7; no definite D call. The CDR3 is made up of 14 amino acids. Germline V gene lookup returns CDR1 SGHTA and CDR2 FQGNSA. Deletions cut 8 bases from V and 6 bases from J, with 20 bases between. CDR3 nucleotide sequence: TGTGCCAGCCAGCGTGGCGCCGGGCAGACCGAGCAGTACTTC. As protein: CASQRGAGQTEQYF.

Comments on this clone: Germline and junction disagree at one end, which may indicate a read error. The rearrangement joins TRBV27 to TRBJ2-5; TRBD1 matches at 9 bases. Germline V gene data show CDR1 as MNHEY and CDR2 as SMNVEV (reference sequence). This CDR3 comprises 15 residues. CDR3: CASSLSQGAGETQYF. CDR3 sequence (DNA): TGTGCCAGCAGTCTATCACAGGGGGCAGGAGAGACCCAGTACTTC.

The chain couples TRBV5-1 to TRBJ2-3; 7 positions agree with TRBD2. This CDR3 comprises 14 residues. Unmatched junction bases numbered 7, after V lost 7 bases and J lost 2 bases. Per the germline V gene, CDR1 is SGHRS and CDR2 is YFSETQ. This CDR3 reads CASSTGGLTDTQYF. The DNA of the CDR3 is TGCGCCAGCTCCACGGGGGGTCTCACAGATACGCAGTATTTT.

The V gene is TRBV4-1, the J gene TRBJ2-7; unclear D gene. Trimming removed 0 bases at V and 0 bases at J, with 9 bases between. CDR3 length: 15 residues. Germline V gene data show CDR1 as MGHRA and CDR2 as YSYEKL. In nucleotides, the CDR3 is TGCGCCAGCAGCCAAGATTTCCTGGGCTCCTACGAGCAGTACTTC. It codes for CASSQDFLGSYEQYF.

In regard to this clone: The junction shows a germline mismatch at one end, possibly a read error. For the CDR3, the DNA is TGTGCTAGCAGCTTAGGGGGCAGGGACTATGGCTACACCTTC. It specifies CASSLGGRDYGYTF. V and J are TRBV7-7 and TRBJ1-2; 7 bases line up with TRBD1. Germline assignment: CDR1 SSHAT and CDR2 FNYEAQ (reference sequence). CDR3 length equals 14 residues.

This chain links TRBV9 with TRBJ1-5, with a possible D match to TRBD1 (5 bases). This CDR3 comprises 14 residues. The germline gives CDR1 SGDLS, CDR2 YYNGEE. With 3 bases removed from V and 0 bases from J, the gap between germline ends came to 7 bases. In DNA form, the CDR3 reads TGTGCCAGCAGCGAGGGGCTTAGCAATCAGCCCCAGCATTTT. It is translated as CASSEGLSNQPQHF.

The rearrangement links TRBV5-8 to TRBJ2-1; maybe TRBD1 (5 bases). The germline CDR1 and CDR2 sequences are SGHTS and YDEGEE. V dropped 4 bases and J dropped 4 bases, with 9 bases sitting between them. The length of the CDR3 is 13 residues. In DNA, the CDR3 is TGTGCCAGCAGCACCCAGGGTTACAATGAGCAGTTCTTC. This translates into CASSTQGYNEQFF.

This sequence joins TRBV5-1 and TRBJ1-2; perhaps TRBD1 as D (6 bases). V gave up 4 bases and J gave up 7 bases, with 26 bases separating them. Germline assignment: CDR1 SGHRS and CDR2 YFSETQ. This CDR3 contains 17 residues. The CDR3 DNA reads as TGCGCCAGCAGCCCGTCGGGGGCAGGGGCTCTCCGTGGTGGCTACACCTTC. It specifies CASSPSGAGALRGGYTF.

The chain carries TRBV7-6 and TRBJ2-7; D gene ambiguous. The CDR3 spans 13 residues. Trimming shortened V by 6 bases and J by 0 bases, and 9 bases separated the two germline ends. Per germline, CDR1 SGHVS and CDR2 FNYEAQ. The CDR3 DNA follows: TGTGCCAGCAGGGGCCCCGACTCCTACGAGCAGTACTTC. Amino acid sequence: CASRGPDSYEQYF.

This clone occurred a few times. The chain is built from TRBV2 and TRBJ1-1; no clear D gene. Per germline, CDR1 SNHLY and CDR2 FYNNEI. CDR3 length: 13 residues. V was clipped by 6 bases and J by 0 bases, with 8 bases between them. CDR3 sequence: CASSVIMNTEAFF. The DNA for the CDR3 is TGTGCCAGCAGCGTGATCATGAACACTGAAGCTTTCTTT.